Sequencing of this TCR beta chain was carried out in a study of OX40 agonist ivuxolimab in advanced cancers. This table comes from immunoSEQ multiplex PCR, and its TCRdb copy is limited to in-frame clones, with some not included. The sample lists 70,000 to 85,000 clones, about 82% seen once, with almost 6% in the top ten. V was cut by 11 bases and J by 2 bases, with 23 bases left in between. This CDR3 comprises 16 residues. The V gene's germline CDR1 is LNHDA and CDR2 SQIVND (reference sequence). This sequence joins TRBV19 and TRBJ2-3; weak D call: TRBD2 (6 bases). The sequenced sample was CD4+ or CD8+ T cells sorted from blood, obtained in a trial of the OX40 agonist ivuxolimab. The clonotype was recovered from an adult with an advanced solid tumor such as melanoma, head and neck, liver or kidney cancer. The CDR3 region is CASKPLHRRDTDTQYF. In DNA, the CDR3 is TGTGCCTCAAAGCCCTTACACCGGCGGGACACAGATACGCAGTATTTT.